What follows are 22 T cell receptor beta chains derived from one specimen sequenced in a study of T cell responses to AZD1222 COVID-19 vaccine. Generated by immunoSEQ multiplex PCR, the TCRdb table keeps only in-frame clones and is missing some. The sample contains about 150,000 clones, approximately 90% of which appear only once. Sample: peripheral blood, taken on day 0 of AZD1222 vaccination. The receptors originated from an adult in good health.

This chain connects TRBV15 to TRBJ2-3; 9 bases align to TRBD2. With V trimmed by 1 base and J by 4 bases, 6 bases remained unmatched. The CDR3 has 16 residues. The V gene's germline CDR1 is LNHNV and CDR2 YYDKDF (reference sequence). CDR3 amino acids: CATSRGAAGGADTQYF. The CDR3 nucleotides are TGTGCCACCAGCAGAGGGGCAGCGGGAGGTGCAGATACGCAGTATTTT.

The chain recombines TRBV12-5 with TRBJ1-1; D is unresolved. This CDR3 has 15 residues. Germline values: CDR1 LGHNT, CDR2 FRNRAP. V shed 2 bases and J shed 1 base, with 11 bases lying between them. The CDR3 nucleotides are TGTGCTAGTGGTTTGCCTTATGCGGGGAACACTGAAGCTTTCTTT. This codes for CASGLPYAGNTEAFF.

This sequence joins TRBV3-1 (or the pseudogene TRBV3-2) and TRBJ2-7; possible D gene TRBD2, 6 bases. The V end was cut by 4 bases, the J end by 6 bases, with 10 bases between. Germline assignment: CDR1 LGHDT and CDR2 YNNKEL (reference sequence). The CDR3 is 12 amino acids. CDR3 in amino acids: CASSPQGLEQYF. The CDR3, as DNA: TGTGCCAGCAGCCCTCAGGGACTCGAGCAGTACTTC.

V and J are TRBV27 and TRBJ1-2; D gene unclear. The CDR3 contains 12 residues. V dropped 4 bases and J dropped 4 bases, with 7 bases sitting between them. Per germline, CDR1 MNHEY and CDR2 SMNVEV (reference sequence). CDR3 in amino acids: CASSSRSYGYTF. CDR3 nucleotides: TGTGCCAGCAGTTCCCGTAGCTATGGCTACACCTTC.

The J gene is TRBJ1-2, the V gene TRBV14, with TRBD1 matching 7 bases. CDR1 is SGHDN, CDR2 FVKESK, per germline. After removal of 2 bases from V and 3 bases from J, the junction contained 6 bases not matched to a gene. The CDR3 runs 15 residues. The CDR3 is CASSQKGANYYGYTF. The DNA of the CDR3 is TGTGCCAGCAGCCAAAAGGGGGCGAATTACTATGGCTACACCTTC.

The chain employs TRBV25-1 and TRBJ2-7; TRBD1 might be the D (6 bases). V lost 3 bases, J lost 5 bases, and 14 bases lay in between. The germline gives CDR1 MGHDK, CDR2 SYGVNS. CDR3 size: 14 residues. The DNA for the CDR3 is TGTGCCAGCAGTGACCTTGTAGGGGACAACGAGCAGTACTTC. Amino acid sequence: CASSDLVGDNEQYF.

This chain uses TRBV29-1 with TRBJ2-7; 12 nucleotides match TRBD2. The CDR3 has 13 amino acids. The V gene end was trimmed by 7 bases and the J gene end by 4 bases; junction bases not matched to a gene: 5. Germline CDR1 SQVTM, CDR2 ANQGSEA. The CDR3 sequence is CSARLAGDYEQYF. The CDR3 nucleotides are TGCAGCGCAAGACTAGCGGGAGATTACGAGCAGTACTTC.

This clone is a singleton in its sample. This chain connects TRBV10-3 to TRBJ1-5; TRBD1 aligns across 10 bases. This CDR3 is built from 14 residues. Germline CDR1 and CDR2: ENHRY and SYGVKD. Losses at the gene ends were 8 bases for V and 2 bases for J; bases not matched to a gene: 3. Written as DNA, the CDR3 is TGTGCCATCGGACAGGGGGGAGGCAATCAGCCCCAGCATTTT. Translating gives CAIGQGGGNQPQHF.

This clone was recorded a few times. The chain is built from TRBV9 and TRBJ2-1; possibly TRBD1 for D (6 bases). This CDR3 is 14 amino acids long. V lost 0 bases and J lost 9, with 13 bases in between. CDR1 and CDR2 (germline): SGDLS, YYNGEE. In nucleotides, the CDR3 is TGTGCCAGCAGCGTAGTACAGGGAACAGGTGAGCAGTTCTTC. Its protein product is CASSVVQGTGEQFF.

The CDR3: CASSPRRNTEAFF. The CDR3 coding sequence is TGTGCCAGCAGCCCCCGGAGGAACACTGAAGCTTTCTTT. The chain is built from TRBV11-1 and TRBJ1-1; D call uncertain. From germline, CDR1 is SGHAT and CDR2 FQDESV (reference sequence). The CDR3 is made up of 13 amino acids. Trimming pared 5 bases from V and 1 base from J, leaving 8 bases between.

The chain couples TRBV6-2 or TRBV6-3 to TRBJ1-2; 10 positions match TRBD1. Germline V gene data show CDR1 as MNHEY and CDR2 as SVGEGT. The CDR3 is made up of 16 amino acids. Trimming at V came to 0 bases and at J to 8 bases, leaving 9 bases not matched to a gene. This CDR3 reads CASSYSKGQGLQGYTF. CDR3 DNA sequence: TGTGCCAGCAGTTACTCGAAGGGACAGGGGCTGCAAGGCTACACCTTC.

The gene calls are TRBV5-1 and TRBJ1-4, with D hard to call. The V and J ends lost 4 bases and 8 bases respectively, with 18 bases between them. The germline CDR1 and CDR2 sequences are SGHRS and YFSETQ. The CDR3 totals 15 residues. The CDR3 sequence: CASSRASSSNEKLFF. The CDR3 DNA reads TGCGCCAGCAGCAGGGCCAGCTCGTCAAACGAAAAACTGTTTTTT.

CDR3 nucleotide sequence: TGTGCCAGCAGCCAACCTCAGAGCACAGATACGCAGTATTTT. Its protein product is CASSQPQSTDTQYF. The chain employs TRBV4-2 and TRBJ2-3; unclear D gene. V dropped 2 bases and J dropped 0 bases, with 6 bases sitting between them. CDR3 length: 14 amino acids. Germline CDR1 reads LGHNA; CDR2 reads YNFKEQ.

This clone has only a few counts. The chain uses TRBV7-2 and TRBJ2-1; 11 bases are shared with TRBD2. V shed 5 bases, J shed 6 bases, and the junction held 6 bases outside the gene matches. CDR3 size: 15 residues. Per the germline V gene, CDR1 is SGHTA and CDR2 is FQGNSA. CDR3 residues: CASSNSGGAFNEQFF. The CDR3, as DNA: TGTGCCAGCAGCAATAGCGGGGGGGCGTTCAATGAGCAGTTCTTC.

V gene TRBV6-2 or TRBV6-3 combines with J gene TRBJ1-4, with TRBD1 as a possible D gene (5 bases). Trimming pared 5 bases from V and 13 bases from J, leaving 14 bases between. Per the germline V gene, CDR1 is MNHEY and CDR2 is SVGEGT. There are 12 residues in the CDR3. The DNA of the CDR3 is TGTGCCAGCAGTCTTTCCCTCGGGGGACTGTTTTTT. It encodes CASSLSLGGLFF.

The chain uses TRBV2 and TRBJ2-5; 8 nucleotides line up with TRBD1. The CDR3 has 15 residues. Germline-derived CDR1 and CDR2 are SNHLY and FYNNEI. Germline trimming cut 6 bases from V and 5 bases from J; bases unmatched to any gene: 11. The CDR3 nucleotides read TGTGCCAGCAGCCTAAACAGGGGGGAAGGGGAGACCCAGTACTTC. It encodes CASSLNRGEGETQYF.

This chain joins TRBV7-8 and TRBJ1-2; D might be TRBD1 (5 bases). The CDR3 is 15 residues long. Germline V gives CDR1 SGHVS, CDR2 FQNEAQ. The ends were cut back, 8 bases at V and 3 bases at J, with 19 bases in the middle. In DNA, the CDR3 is TGTGCCAGCGGGGATTGGACATATTCGGACTATGGCTACACCTTC. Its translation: CASGDWTYSDYGYTF.

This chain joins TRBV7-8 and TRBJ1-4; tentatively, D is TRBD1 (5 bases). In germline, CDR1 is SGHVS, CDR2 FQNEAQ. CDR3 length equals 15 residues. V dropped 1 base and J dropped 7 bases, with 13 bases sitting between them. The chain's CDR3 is CASSLEEGHLEKLFF. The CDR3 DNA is TGTGCCAGCAGCTTAGAAGAAGGACACCTTGAAAAACTGTTTTTT.

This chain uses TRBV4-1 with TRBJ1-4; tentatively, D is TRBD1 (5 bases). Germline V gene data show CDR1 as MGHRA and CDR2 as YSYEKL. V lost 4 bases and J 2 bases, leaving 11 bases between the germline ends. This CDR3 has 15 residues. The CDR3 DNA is TGCGCCAGCAGCCTCAGGGATCTCACTAATGAAAAACTGTTTTTT. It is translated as CASSLRDLTNEKLFF.

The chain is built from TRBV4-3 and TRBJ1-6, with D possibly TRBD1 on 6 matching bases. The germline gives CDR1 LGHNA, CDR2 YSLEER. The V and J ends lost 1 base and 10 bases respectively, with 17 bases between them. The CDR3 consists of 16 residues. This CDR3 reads CASSQAPRGVNSPLHF. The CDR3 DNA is TGCGCCAGCAGCCAAGCACCGAGGGGGGTAAACTCACCCCTCCACTTT.

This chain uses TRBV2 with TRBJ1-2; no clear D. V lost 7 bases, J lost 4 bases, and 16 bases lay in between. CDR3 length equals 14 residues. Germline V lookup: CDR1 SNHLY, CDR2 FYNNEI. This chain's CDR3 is CASTSVGSSYGYTF. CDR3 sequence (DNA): TGTGCCAGCACCTCTGTCGGCAGCAGCTATGGCTACACCTTC.

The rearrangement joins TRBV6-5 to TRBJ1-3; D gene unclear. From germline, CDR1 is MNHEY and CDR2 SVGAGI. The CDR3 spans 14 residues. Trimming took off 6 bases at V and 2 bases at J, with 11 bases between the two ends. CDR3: CASRPQEPGNTIYF. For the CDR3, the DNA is TGTGCCAGCAGGCCTCAGGAACCTGGAAACACCATATATTTT.